This is a list of T cell receptor beta chains from one sample in a study of T cell repertoires in ileal Crohn's disease. Measured with immunoSEQ multiplex PCR; TCRdb has only the in-frame clones, and not every one. Seen here are roughly 14,000 clones, about two thirds observed once, and the top ten hold 5.5% to 7.5%. Sequencing input: ileal tissue. These receptors all come from an adult with Crohn's disease. Each CDR3 is given without its conserved first and last residue.

cdr3_aa	cdr3_length	v_call	j_call
ASADRARDTQY	11	TRBV27	TRBJ2-3
ASRLLAGGLKTQY	13	TRBV2	TRBJ2-5
ASSLKRVGTEAF	12	TRBV19	TRBJ1-1
ASRPHREDSNQPQH	14	TRBV23-1	TRBJ1-5
ASSQASGQDYGELF	14	TRBV4-2	TRBJ2-2
ASSYGDRSSYEQY	13	TRBV6-6	TRBJ2-7
ASSVGSGGGIETQY	14	TRBV9	TRBJ2-5
ASSFTGGEKLF	11	TRBV6-6	TRBJ1-4
ASSMGLLNTGELF	13	TRBV5-1	TRBJ2-2
SASRDTQY	8	TRBV20-1	TRBJ2-3
ASSATLDSQETQY	13	TRBV6-1	TRBJ2-5
ASTGTAQETQY	11	TRBV5-1	TRBJ2-5
ASSPSGGQETQY	12	TRBV11-2	TRBJ2-5